A single sample is the source of the 24 T cell receptor beta chains below, sequenced in a study of blood T cell repertoires in COVID-19. Produced via immunoSEQ multiplex PCR; TCRdb's table is partial and in-frame only. The table shows 350,000 to 450,000 clones, with around 87% occurring only once. Sequencing was performed on PBMCs or T cells enriched from blood (not recorded which). These receptors were obtained from a man aged 40-55 years in a cohort exposed to, infected with or recovered from COVID-19 (not recorded which).

The chain joins TRBV18 to TRBJ2-7; 9 bases align to TRBD1. CDR3 length: 14 residues. After removal of 3 bases from V and 3 bases from J, the junction contained 3 bases not matched to a gene. CDR1 and CDR2 (germline): KGHSH, LQKENI. CDR3 in amino acids: CASSPQDRGYEQYF. The CDR3 region has the DNA TGTGCCAGCTCACCTCAGGACAGGGGCTACGAGCAGTACTTC.

A single count supports this clone. J is TRBJ1-4 and V is TRBV7-2; D may be TRBD1 (6 bases). The CDR3 sequence is 14 residues long. Germline assignment: CDR1 SGHTA and CDR2 FQGNSA. Trimming cost V 6 bases and J 5 bases, with 13 bases left between them. CDR3 residues: CASSQDRGNEKLFF. For the CDR3, the DNA is TGTGCCAGCAGTCAGGACAGAGGAAATGAAAAACTGTTTTTT.

The V gene is TRBV27, the J gene TRBJ2-6; TRBD2 matches at 9 bases. CDR1 and CDR2 (germline): MNHEY, SMNVEV (reference sequence). CDR3 size: 19 residues. The ends lost 1 base at V and 2 bases at J; junction bases unmatched: 9. CDR3 loop: CASSLYVAGVGPGANVLTF. DNA for the CDR3: TGTGCCAGCAGTTTATATGTAGCGGGAGTTGGCCCTGGGGCCAACGTCCTGACTTTC.

This clone came up once. CDR3 amino acids: CASSKPGISNYGYTF. The CDR3 region has the DNA TGTGCCAGTAGTAAACCAGGGATCTCTAACTATGGCTACACCTTC. V is TRBV19 and J is TRBJ1-2; TRBD1 might be the D (5 bases). CDR1 and CDR2 from the germline V gene are LNHDA and SQIVND (reference sequence). Trimming shortened V by 4 bases and J by 0 bases, and 12 bases separated the two germline ends. This CDR3 is 15 amino acids long. The full variable domain, with the rest looked up from reference TRBV19 and TRBJ1-2, is DGGITQSPKYLFRKEGQNVTLSCEQNLNHDAMYWYRQDPGQGLRLIYYSQIVNDFQKGDIAEGYSVSREKKESFPLTVTSAQKNPTAFYLCASSKPGISNYGYTFGSGTRLTVV.

This clone was seen repeatedly, ten times or more. The genes are TRBV6-1 and TRBJ1-1; possibly TRBD1 for D (6 bases). Trimming took off 2 bases at V and 4 bases at J, with 14 bases between the two ends. Per germline, CDR1 MNHNS and CDR2 SASEGT. The CDR3 loop spans 15 amino acids. The CDR3 DNA is TGTGCCAGCAGTGAAAGTGCAGGGGTCATCACTGAAGCTTTCTTT. This translates into CASSESAGVITEAFF.

The chain joins TRBV3-1 (or the pseudogene TRBV3-2) to TRBJ1-6; tentative D call: TRBD1 (5 bases). Germline V lookup: CDR1 LGHDT, CDR2 YNNKEL (reference sequence). CDR3 length: 15 residues. Deletions cut 1 base from V and 7 bases from J, with 11 bases between. The CDR3: CASSQVAGSNSPLHF. The CDR3 coding sequence is TGTGCCAGCAGCCAAGTTGCAGGGTCCAATTCACCCCTCCACTTT.

A single count supports this clone. This chain joins TRBV30 and TRBJ2-3; the match to TRBD1 covers 7 bases. Germline V gene lookup returns CDR1 GTSNPN and CDR2 SVGIG (reference sequence). V was pared by 8 bases and J by 2 bases, with 7 bases of the junction left unmatched. This CDR3 has 13 residues. This CDR3 reads CARDRKSTDTQYF. CDR3 sequence (DNA): TGTGCCCGGGACAGAAAATCCACAGATACGCAGTATTTT.

The chain couples TRBV10-2 to TRBJ2-7, with D possibly TRBD2 on 5 matching bases. Germline loops: CDR1 WSHSY, CDR2 SAAADI. V shed 4 bases and J shed 0 bases, with 7 bases lying between them. The CDR3 covers 13 residues. CDR3 DNA sequence: TGCGCCAGCAGTGCAGCGGCCTCCTACGAGCAGTACTTC. Its protein product is CASSAAASYEQYF.

The rearrangement links TRBV5-4 to TRBJ2-3; 15 positions agree with TRBD2. Germline lookup yields CDR1 SGHNT and CDR2 YYREEE (reference sequence). This CDR3 is 20 amino acids long. V shed 4 bases and J 4 bases; nucleotides not matched to a gene: 16. The CDR3 here is CASSLQIRTRTSGRADTQYF. The CDR3 DNA follows: TGTGCCAGCAGCCTACAGATCCGAACAAGGACTAGCGGGAGGGCAGATACGCAGTATTTT.

The rearrangement uses TRBV5-8 and TRBJ1-5; 9 bases are shared with TRBD1. The CDR3 is 13 amino acids. Losses at the gene ends were 4 bases for V and 6 bases for J; bases not matched to a gene: 2. Germline V gives CDR1 SGHTS, CDR2 YDEGEE. The CDR3 loop reads CASSQDRGQPQHF. For the CDR3, the DNA is TGTGCCAGCAGCCAGGACAGGGGTCAGCCCCAGCATTTT.

This clone was found once. The chain carries TRBV18 and TRBJ2-2, with 10 bases that match TRBD2. This CDR3 is 17 amino acids long. The V segment lost 0 bases and the J segment 3 bases; nucleotides outside the gene matches: 4. Germline V gives CDR1 KGHSH, CDR2 LQKENI. The CDR3 coding sequence is TGTGCCAGCTCACCACCAGCGGGAGGGTTGCACACCGGGGAGCTGTTTTTT. Protein sequence: CASSPPAGGLHTGELFF.

This clone was detected a few times. The CDR3 sequence is CAWSVPGRGLGKLFF. The CDR3 DNA reads as TGTGCCTGGAGTGTACCCGGGAGGGGGTTGGGAAAACTGTTTTTT. V usage is TRBV30 and J usage is TRBJ1-4; tentatively, D is TRBD1 (6 bases). V gave up 0 bases and J gave up 10 bases, with 18 bases separating them. The CDR3 has 15 residues. The germline V gene has CDR1 GTSNPN and CDR2 SVGIG (reference sequence).

The chain carries TRBV5-4 and TRBJ2-7; 10 positions agree with TRBD1. Trimming at V came to 4 bases and at J to 6 bases, leaving 13 bases not matched to a gene. The CDR3 runs 16 residues. The V gene's germline CDR1 is SGHNT and CDR2 YYREEE (reference sequence). For the CDR3, the DNA is TGTGCCAGCAGCCCGGGGGGTGGGGACAGGGGAACCGAGCAGTACTTC. Its protein is CASSPGGGDRGTEQYF.

This rearrangement joins TRBV11-2 to TRBJ2-3, with 8 bases fitting TRBD2. This CDR3 contains 16 residues. In germline, CDR1 is SGHAT, CDR2 FQNNGV. Germline trimming cut 5 bases from V and 6 bases from J; bases unmatched to any gene: 13. The CDR3 sequence is CASSTEREWGVDTQYF. The DNA for the CDR3 is TGTGCCAGCAGCACGGAGCGGGAGTGGGGAGTGGATACGCAGTATTTT.

The chain has TRBV5-1 and TRBJ2-3; D gene ambiguous. Germline lookup yields CDR1 SGHRS and CDR2 YFSETQ. CDR3 size: 15 residues. V shed 1 base and J shed 0 bases, with 9 bases lying between them. The CDR3 spells CASSLTGTSTDTQYF. For the CDR3, the DNA is TGCGCCAGCAGCTTGACGGGTACTAGCACAGATACGCAGTATTTT.

The chain is built from TRBV2 and TRBJ2-7, with 9 bases that match TRBD2. Germline CDR1 reads SNHLY; CDR2 reads FYNNEI. This CDR3 is 15 amino acids long. V dropped 6 bases and J dropped 6; count of bases not matched to a gene: 12. The CDR3 loop reads CASSGKGSGRGEQYF. The CDR3 DNA is TGTGCCAGCAGCGGGAAGGGTAGCGGGAGAGGCGAGCAGTACTTC.

This chain joins TRBV6-5 and TRBJ2-4; possibly TRBD2 for D (6 bases). V lost 6 bases and J lost 3, with 12 bases in between. The CDR3 spans 14 residues. CDR1 is MNHEY, CDR2 SVGAGI, per germline. The CDR3 reads CASRSGGDKNIQYF. CDR3 sequence (DNA): TGTGCCAGCAGGTCAGGCGGGGACAAAAACATTCAGTACTTC.

This clone was seen just once. J is TRBJ2-7 and V is TRBV6-2 or TRBV6-3; possibly TRBD1 for D (6 bases). The germline CDR1 and CDR2 sequences are MNHEY and SVGEGT. The CDR3 contains 18 residues. V was pared by 2 bases and J by 3 bases, with 23 bases between. The CDR3, as DNA: TGTGCCAGCAGTTACCCTTACCGCACAGGGAGCCACTTCTACGAGCAGTACTTC. Translation gives CASSYPYRTGSHFYEQYF.

The V gene is TRBV6-5, the J gene TRBJ1-2; D is undetermined. CDR3 length: 14 amino acids. Trimming took 10 bases from V and 0 from J, leaving 15 bases between them. Germline CDR1 is MNHEY and CDR2 is SVGAGI. The CDR3 spells CATTMEAANYGYTF. The DNA for the CDR3 is TGTGCCACCACAATGGAGGCGGCTAACTATGGCTACACCTTC.

V gene TRBV27 combines with J gene TRBJ1-2, with D perhaps TRBD1 (5 bases). The germline V gene has CDR1 MNHEY and CDR2 SMNVEV (reference sequence). This CDR3 spans 15 amino acids. The V gene lost 6 bases and the J gene lost 5 bases, with 19 bases spanning the gap. The CDR3 sequence is CASSPSVGRVYGYTF. For the CDR3, the DNA is TGTGCCAGCAGCCCCTCCGTGGGCAGGGTTTATGGCTACACCTTC.

This clone was counted between two and nine times. The J gene is TRBJ1-2, the V gene TRBV14; D is ambiguous. Trimming took 1 base from V and 4 from J, leaving 10 bases between them. Germline lookup yields CDR1 SGHDN and CDR2 FVKESK. The CDR3 spans 14 residues. Here the CDR3 DNA reads TGTGCCAGCAGCCAAGTCCCGGGAAGCTATGGCTACACCTTC. This codes for CASSQVPGSYGYTF.

The chain links TRBV2 to TRBJ2-2, with 7 bases that match TRBD2. In germline, CDR1 is SNHLY, CDR2 FYNNEI. V shed 3 bases, J shed 8 bases, and the junction held 6 bases outside the gene matches. The CDR3 runs 14 residues. The CDR3 sequence: CASSELAGEGELFF. In DNA, the CDR3 is TGTGCCAGCAGTGAGCTGGCGGGAGAAGGGGAGCTGTTTTTT.

This clone was seen once. V gene TRBV6-6 combines with J gene TRBJ2-7; 16 bases match TRBD2. Unmatched junction bases numbered 8, after V lost 7 bases and J lost 5 bases. Germline CDR1 MNHNY, CDR2 SVGAGI (reference sequence). CDR3 length: 16 amino acids. The chain's CDR3 is CASIGTSGRARDEQYF. CDR3 coding DNA: TGTGCCAGCATAGGGACTAGCGGGAGGGCCCGGGACGAGCAGTACTTC.

This clone appeared a few times. J is TRBJ2-3 and V is TRBV6-5; no reliable D call. Between the trimmed V and J ends, which lost 5 bases and 1 base, there was a span of 13 bases. The V gene's germline CDR1 is MNHEY and CDR2 SVGAGI. CDR3 length: 15 residues. CDR3 sequence reads: CASSPGGSGTDTQYF. The CDR3 coding sequence is TGTGCCAGCAGTCCGGGTGGGTCGGGCACAGATACGCAGTATTTT.